This paragraph reports one T cell receptor beta chain. Its antigen specificity is not known. Base qualities are not recorded, but no much larger clone differs from it by a single base. The data stem from a study of blood T cell repertoires in COVID-19 (dated by TCRdb to about 2020). About the investigation overall: Collaborator samples came from the United States, Italy and Spain and covered acute and convalescent phases of COVID-19. Nearly every sample came with metadata listing a de-identified subject ID, COVID-19 status, age in years and sex. The samples were drawn from two sources: the first 160 participants of the ongoing ImmuneRACE study, and 1,000 to 1,500 subjects contributed by 6 global collaborators. The repertoires were released in a freely available public database meant as a resource for research on the immune response to SARS-CoV-2. Where available, HLA class I and class II types were taken from metadata supplied by the sample provider and were not determined by assay-based typing. Subjects who had been exposed to COVID-19, were actively infected with it, or had recovered from it provided the deeply sampled blood TCRbeta repertoires that made up the dataset. The prospective study material was composed of cDNA or gDNA derived from T cells, B-cell-depleted T cells, or PBMCs.

Broad study findings and their caveats: The amount of clinical and demographic metadata varied by source and participant and was provided uncurated.

V gives up 5 bases and J gives up 8 bases, and the segment between their germline ends measures 18 bases. Its CDR3 holds 15 amino acids, cysteine through phenylalanine. CDR3 DNA only is kept here, 45 bases in frame from base 1. CDR1 and CDR2, per the germline V gene (reference sequence), are SEHNR and FQNEAQ. The collaborating institutions used their own protocols to collect whole blood in K2EDTA tubes. For TCRbeta analysis, collaborator samples were shipped as frozen whole blood, as isolated PBMCs, or as DNA extracted from either sample type. TCRbeta CDR3 regions were amplified from genomic DNA using the immunoSEQ Assay, a bias-controlled multiplex PCR. Under the source paper's analysis protocol: Within the assay, amplification of reference gene primers was used to estimate how many nucleated cells each sample contained. Sequence reads were collapsed and filtered to measure the absolute abundance of every unique TCRbeta CDR3 rearrangement. For each sample, productive Simpson clonality was calculated as the square root of Simpson's diversity index across productive rearrangements. What TCRdb holds here is the immuneACCESS table cut down to in-frame rearrangements. Part of the clones is not present; checked against another copy, under half of the missing clones reflect an unresolved V gene, and the others are unexplained. V and J calls and clone size are given by that table; D and trimming were obtained from the DNA. The sample data list 100,000 or so clones, and about 82% of these were observed just once. Around 13% of the sample belongs to the ten largest clones.

The TCR comes from a woman in her sixties or seventies in a cohort sampled during active or convalescent COVID-19. Sample: peripheral blood. The sequence is built from TRBV7-9 and TRBJ1-4; the D gene identity is not certain. The nucleotide sequence is TGTGCCAGCAGCCCGATGGAAGTAACGGGGGAAAAACTGTTTTTT. Its protein is CASSPMEVTGEKLFF.